These 24 T cell receptor beta chains came from one sample sequenced in a study of breast tumors, draining lymph nodes, adjacent tissues. TCRdb itself ran the multiplex PCR reads through MiXCR, one entry per CDR3 protein. The table shows approximately 31,000 distinct CDR3 sequences, with 63% occurring only once. Sample: breast tumor tissue. These receptors all come from a female donor with breast cancer. Some clones in this sample may be carry-over from other donors' samples.

This clonotype is a singleton in its sample. This chain uses TRBV13 with TRBJ2-3; a weak D match, TRBD1 (6 bases). This CDR3 contains 15 residues. Germline CDR1 PRHDT, CDR2 FYEKMQ (reference sequence). Trimming shortened V by 5 bases and J by 6 bases, and 18 bases separated the two germline ends. The CDR3 bases are TGTGCCAGCAGCCACCACCCCAACAGGGAGGATACGCAGTATTTT. This gives the protein CASSHHPNREDTQYF.

The V and J genes are TRBV19 and TRBJ1-5; possibly TRBD1 for D (5 bases). Germline lookup yields CDR1 LNHDA and CDR2 SQIVND (reference sequence). V lost 5 bases and J 5 bases, leaving 13 bases between the germline ends. There are 14 residues in the CDR3. CDR3 amino acids: CASSLRGEDQPQHF. Written as DNA, the CDR3 is TGTGCCAGTAGTCTCCGGGGGGAGGATCAGCCCCAGCATTTT.

Notes on this clonotype: This may arise from a read error, as a much more abundant clone is one base away. This sequence joins TRBV7-3 and TRBJ1-1, with TRBD1 identical over 8 bases. This CDR3 spans 13 amino acids. Per the germline V gene, CDR1 is SGHTA and CDR2 is FQGTGA. CDR3 amino acids: CVSSPTGATEAFF. As DNA, the CDR3 is TGTGTCAGCAGCCCGACAGGGGCCACTGAAGCTTTCTTT.

This clonotype is categorized as medium-sized. CDR3 loop: CASSLEGTREQYF. In DNA form, the CDR3 reads TGTGCCAGCAGCTTAGAGGGGACGCGGGAGCAGTACTTC. This rearrangement joins TRBV7-2 to TRBJ2-7; TRBD1 or TRBD2 may be the D gene (5 bases each). Per the germline V gene, CDR1 is SGHTA and CDR2 is FQGNSA. The length of the CDR3 is 13 residues. V was pared by 1 base and J by 7 bases, with 11 bases between.

V is TRBV19 and J is TRBJ2-3, with TRBD1 matching over 10 bases. The CDR3 loop spans 13 amino acids. Germline V gene sequence: CDR1 LNHDA, CDR2 SQIVND (reference sequence). Trimming cost V 3 bases and J 8 bases; bases outside gene matches: 2. The CDR3 region has the DNA TGTGCCAGTAGTATTAGGACAGGGGGTACGCAGTATTTT. Protein: CASSIRTGGTQYF.

The chain uses TRBV7-6 and TRBJ2-7, with 9 nucleotides matching TRBD1. V lost 6 bases to trimming and J lost 7 bases; unmatched junction nucleotides: 4. There are 12 residues in the CDR3. CDR1 is SGHVS, CDR2 FNYEAQ, per germline. The CDR3 nucleotides read TGTGCCAGCAGACAGGGGGCGGGTGAGCAGTACTTC. Residues: CASRQGAGEQYF. The entire variable domain, with the rest obtained from reference TRBV7-6 and TRBJ2-7, is as follows: GAGVSQSPRYKVTKRGQDVALRCDPISGHVSLYWYRQALGQGPEFLTYFNYEAQQDKSGLPNDRFSAERPEGSISTLTIQRTEQRDSAMYRCASRQGAGEQYFGPGTRLTVT.

The J gene is TRBJ2-3, the V gene TRBV9; D is undetermined. Germline CDR1 SGDLS, CDR2 YYNGEE. V was shortened by 2 bases and J by 4 bases, with 5 bases between the two germline ends. The CDR3 spans 12 residues. CDR3 in DNA: TGTGCCAGCAGCGTCGGCTCAGATACGCAGTATTTT. This sequence encodes CASSVGSDTQYF.

The rearrangement joins TRBV10-3 to TRBJ2-3, with 11 bases fitting TRBD1. J gave up 6 bases and V 6 bases, and 5 bases lay outside the gene matches. The CDR3 spans 14 residues. Germline CDR1 and CDR2: ENHRY and SYGVKD. DNA for the CDR3: TGTGCCATCAGCGCGGGACAGGGGGGGGATACGCAGTATTTT. Translated, it gives CAISAGQGGDTQYF.

In this sample, this clonotype is medium-sized. This sequence joins TRBV5-1 and TRBJ1-4; the D gene is possibly TRBD1 (6 bases). V dropped 3 bases and J dropped 11 bases, with 17 bases sitting between them. The CDR3 runs 14 residues. Germline CDR1 and CDR2: SGHRS and YFSETQ. The CDR3 coding sequence is TGCGCCAGCAGCTCCGGCGACACGGGGGCTAAACTGTTTTTT. Protein sequence: CASSSGDTGAKLFF.

Many counts were recorded for this clonotype. The rearrangement links TRBV5-1 to TRBJ1-2, with D tentatively TRBD1 (5 bases). V lost 0 bases, J lost 1 base, and 13 bases lay in between. Germline V lookup: CDR1 SGHRS, CDR2 YFSETQ. The CDR3 has 16 amino acids. The CDR3 DNA sequence: TGCGCCAGCAGCTTGGCCGCGACAGCGCTTAACTATGGCTACACCTTC. This sequence encodes CASSLAATALNYGYTF.

This clonotype was counted at least ten times. The DNA for the CDR3 is TGTGCCAGCAGTGAGAGGGGCGGAGGGGGGGGCAATCAGCCCCAGCATTTT. It codes for CASSERGGGGGNQPQHF. The chain joins TRBV2 to TRBJ1-5; tentatively, D is TRBD1 (6 bases). Germline lookup yields CDR1 SNHLY and CDR2 FYNNEI. The CDR3 has 17 residues. Deletions cut 3 bases from V and 2 bases from J, with 17 bases between.

This clonotype was found a few times. The chain combines TRBV24-1 with TRBJ2-1, with 12 bases fitting TRBD1. CDR3 size: 14 residues. Per germline, CDR1 KGHDR and CDR2 SFDVKD. With 12 bases clipped from V and 10 bases from J, the junction kept 12 bases outside the gene matches. The DNA for the CDR3 is TGTGCCGCCGTCCGGGGACAGGGGGCTGAGGAGCAGTTCTTC. This translates into CAAVRGQGAEEQFF.

This rearrangement joins TRBV2 to TRBJ2-1; 13 nucleotides align to TRBD2. This CDR3 has 21 residues. Germline V CDR1 and CDR2: SNHLY, FYNNEI. Trimming removed 6 bases from V and 0 bases from J; junction bases left unmatched: 17. The CDR3: CASRPVGLAGDPRFSYNEQFF. CDR3 nucleotide sequence: TGTGCCAGCAGGCCTGTTGGACTAGCGGGGGACCCGCGTTTCTCCTACAATGAGCAGTTCTTC.

The chain uses TRBV11-3 and TRBJ2-7; maybe TRBD1 (5 bases). Trimming took 5 bases from V and 7 from J, leaving 15 bases between them. The CDR3 length is 13 residues. CDR1 is SGHNT and CDR2 is YENEEA in the germline V gene. The CDR3 bases are TGTGCCAGCAGCGACGACAGACAAGGGGAGCAGTACTTC. This codes for CASSDDRQGEQYF.

The chain recombines TRBV25-1 with TRBJ1-4; D perhaps matches TRBD1 (5 bases). Trimming took 4 bases from V and 8 from J, leaving 14 bases between them. CDR1 is MGHDK and CDR2 is SYGVNS in the germline V gene. The CDR3 extends over 14 amino acids. The CDR3 sequence: CASSVGQGAEKLFF. DNA of the CDR3: TGTGCCAGCAGTGTAGGGCAGGGAGCCGAAAAACTGTTTTTT.

This clonotype was counted at least ten times. The chain employs TRBV6-6 and TRBJ2-1; D unresolved. Germline V gene data show CDR1 as MNHNY and CDR2 as SVGAGI (reference sequence). With 6 bases removed from V and 6 bases from J, the gap between germline ends came to 6 bases. The CDR3 sequence is 11 residues long. CDR3 in amino acids: CASRQINEQFF. The CDR3 DNA reads as TGTGCCAGCAGACAAATCAATGAGCAGTTCTTC.

This rearrangement joins TRBV7-2 to TRBJ1-2, with D hard to call. Trimming cost V 1 base and J 7 bases, with 10 bases left between them. Germline CDR1 and CDR2: SGHTA and FQGNSA. The CDR3 contains 13 residues. The CDR3 coding sequence is TGTGCCAGCAGCTTAGAGCCATCCGGTGGCTACACCTTC. It specifies CASSLEPSGGYTF.

The gene calls are TRBV13 and TRBJ1-2; the match to TRBD1 covers 8 bases. This CDR3 comprises 19 residues. The germline gives CDR1 PRHDT, CDR2 FYEKMQ (reference sequence). V gave up 0 bases and J gave up 1 base; unmatched junction bases: 13. CDR3 nucleotide sequence: TGTGCCAGCAGCTTAGGCATGGAGGACAGGGCGGTGTATAACTATGGCTACACCTTC. This sequence encodes CASSLGMEDRAVYNYGYTF.

This chain uses TRBV20-1 with TRBJ2-2; D is unclear. The germline CDR1 and CDR2 sequences are DFQATT and SNEGSKA (reference sequence). V was clipped by 3 bases and J by 3 bases, with 8 bases between them. The CDR3 loop spans 13 amino acids. The CDR3 DNA reads TGCAGTGCTAGCGGGTACGACACCGGGGAGCTGTTTTTT. Protein product: CSASGYDTGELFF.

This rearrangement joins TRBV7-3 to TRBJ2-5, with D unclear. The CDR3 is 14 amino acids. V lost 1 base to trimming and J lost 0 bases, with 6 bases between them. Germline values: CDR1 SGHTA, CDR2 FQGTGA. The CDR3 nucleotides are TGTGCCAGCAGCTTAATAGGCAACCAAGAGACCCAGTACTTC. Amino acids: CASSLIGNQETQYF.

V usage is TRBV6-1 and J usage is TRBJ2-7, with D possibly being TRBD2 (5 bases). Per the germline V gene, CDR1 is MNHNS and CDR2 is SASEGT. The ends were cut back, 3 bases at V and 0 bases at J, with 9 bases in the middle. CDR3 size: 14 residues. DNA of the CDR3: TGTGCCAGCAGTGAGGTGGGAGACTCCTACGAGCAGTACTTC. Its translation: CASSEVGDSYEQYF.

The chain uses TRBV20-1 and TRBJ2-7; D gene unclear. The CDR3 has 10 amino acids. V was shortened by 4 bases and J by 3 bases, with 4 bases between the two germline ends. Germline V gene data show CDR1 as DFQATT and CDR2 as SNEGSKA (reference sequence). CDR3 sequence (DNA): TGCAGTGCTAACAACTACGAGCAGTACTTC. Translated, it gives CSANNYEQYF.

For this clonotype: One end of the junction does not line up with germline, which may come from a read error. The V and J genes are TRBV7-2 and TRBJ2-3, with D tentatively TRBD1 (5 bases). This CDR3 contains 15 residues. Germline V gives CDR1 SGHTA, CDR2 FQGNSA. The CDR3 spells CASTKTGIYTGTQYF. The CDR3 nucleotides are TGTGCCAGCACCAAAACGGGCATTTACACAGGTACGCAGTATTTT.

This clonotype appeared many times. The chain links TRBV12-3 or TRBV12-4 to TRBJ1-1; D is uncertain. V shed 6 bases and J shed 1 base, with 15 bases lying between them. CDR3 size: 15 residues. This chain's CDR3 is CASSYRREGNTEAFF. CDR3 DNA: TGTGCCAGCAGCTACAGAAGGGAGGGGAACACTGAAGCTTTCTTT.